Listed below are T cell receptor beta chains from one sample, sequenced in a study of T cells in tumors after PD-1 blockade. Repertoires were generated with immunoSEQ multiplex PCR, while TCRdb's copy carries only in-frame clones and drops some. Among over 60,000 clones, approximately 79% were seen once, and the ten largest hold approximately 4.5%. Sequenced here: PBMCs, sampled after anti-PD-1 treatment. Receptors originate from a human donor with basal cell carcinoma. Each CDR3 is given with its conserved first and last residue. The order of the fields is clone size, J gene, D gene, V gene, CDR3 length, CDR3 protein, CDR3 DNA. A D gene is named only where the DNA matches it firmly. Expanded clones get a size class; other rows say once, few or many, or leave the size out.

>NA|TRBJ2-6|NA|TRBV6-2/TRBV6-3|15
CASSYQGSGANVLTF
TGTGCCAGCAGTTACCAGGGGTCCGGGGCCAACGTCCTGACTTTC
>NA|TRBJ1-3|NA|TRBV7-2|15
CASSPSWRAGNTIYF
TGTGCCAGCAGCCCCTCGTGGAGGGCTGGAAACACCATATATTTT
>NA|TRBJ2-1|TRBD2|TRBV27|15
CASSLSGGGVNEQFF
TGTGCCAGCAGTTTATCGGGCGGGGGGGTCAATGAGCAGTTCTTC
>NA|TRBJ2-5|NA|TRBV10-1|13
CASSESRVWTQYF
TGCGCCAGCAGTGAGTCCAGGGTTTGGACCCAGTACTTC
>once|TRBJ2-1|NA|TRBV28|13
CASRELSYNEQFF
TGTGCCAGCAGGGAGTTATCCTACAATGAGCAGTTCTTC
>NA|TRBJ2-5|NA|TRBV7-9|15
CASSLGGVAQETQYF
TGTGCCAGCAGCTTAGGAGGGGTAGCACAAGAGACCCAGTACTTC
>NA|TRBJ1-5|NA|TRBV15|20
CATSRGSGTIPMNSNQPQHF
TGTGCCACCAGCAGAGGGAGTGGCACGATCCCTATGAACAGCAATCAGCCCCAGCATTTT
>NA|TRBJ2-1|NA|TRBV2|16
CASSENREILYNEQFF
TGTGCCAGCAGTGAAAACCGGGAAATACTGTACAATGAGCAGTTCTTC
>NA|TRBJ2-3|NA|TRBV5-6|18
CASSLAHSGMKSTDTQYF
TGTGCCAGCAGCTTGGCCCATTCAGGGATGAAAAGCACAGATACGCAGTATTTT
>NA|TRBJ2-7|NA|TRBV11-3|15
CASSPREFPSYEQYF
TGTGCCAGCAGCCCCAGGGAATTCCCTTCCTACGAGCAGTACTTC
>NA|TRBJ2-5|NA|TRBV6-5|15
CASSPRTGRGETQYF
TGTGCCAGCAGCCCCCGGACAGGGAGGGGAGAGACCCAGTACTTC
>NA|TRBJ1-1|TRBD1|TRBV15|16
CATSEGRRDRGGEAFF
TGTGCCACCAGCGAGGGCCGCAGGGACAGGGGGGGTGAAGCTTTCTTT
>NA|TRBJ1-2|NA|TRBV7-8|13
CASSLRSEYGYTF
TGTGCCAGCAGCTTGCGGTCCGAGTATGGCTACACCTTC
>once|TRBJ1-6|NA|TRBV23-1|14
CASAQVSSNSPLHF
TGCGCCAGCGCACAGGTTTCATCCAATTCACCCCTCCACTTT
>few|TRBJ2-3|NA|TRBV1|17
CTSSQDGAGVRTDTQYF
TGCACCAGCAGCCAAGATGGGGCGGGGGTAAGGACAGATACGCAGTATTTT
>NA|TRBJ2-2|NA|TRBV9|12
CASSPNTGELFF
TGTGCCAGCAGCCCGAACACCGGGGAGCTGTTTTTT
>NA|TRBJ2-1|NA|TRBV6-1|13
CASSEQGGDEQFF
TGTGCCAGCAGTGAGCAGGGTGGCGATGAGCAGTTCTTC
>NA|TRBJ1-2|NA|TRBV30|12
CAWSVMVYGYTF
TGTGCCTGGAGTGTAATGGTTTATGGCTACACCTTC
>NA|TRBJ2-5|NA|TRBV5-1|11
CASSLEETQYF
TGCGCCAGCAGCTTGGAAGAGACCCAGTACTTC
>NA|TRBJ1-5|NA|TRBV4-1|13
CASSREGYQPQHF
TGCGCCAGCAGCCGCGAGGGGTATCAGCCCCAGCATTTT
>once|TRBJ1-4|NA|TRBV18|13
CASSQGTNEKLFF
TGTGCCAGCTCACAGGGGACCAATGAAAAACTGTTTTTT
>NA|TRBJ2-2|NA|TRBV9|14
CASSVAGAPGELFF
TGTGCCAGCAGCGTAGCAGGGGCGCCGGGGGAGCTGTTTTTT
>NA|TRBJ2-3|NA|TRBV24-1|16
CATSGNSQGSTDTQYF
TGTGCCACCAGTGGGAACTCACAGGGCAGCACAGATACGCAGTATTTT
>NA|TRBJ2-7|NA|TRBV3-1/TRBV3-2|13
CASSQNGGYEQYF
TGTGCCAGCAGCCAAAATGGGGGCTACGAGCAGTACTTC
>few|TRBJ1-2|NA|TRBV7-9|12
CASSLEGYGYTF
TGTGCCAGCAGCTTAGAGGGCTATGGCTACACCTTC
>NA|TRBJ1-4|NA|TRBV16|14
CASSQSTTNEKLFF
TGTGCCAGCAGCCAAAGCACAACTAATGAAAAACTGTTTTTT
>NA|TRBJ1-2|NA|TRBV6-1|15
CASSETVPGSGGYTF
TGTGCCAGCAGTGAAACCGTCCCTGGATCGGGTGGCTACACCTTC
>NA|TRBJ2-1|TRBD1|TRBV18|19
CASSPKDRFFHVSYNEQFF
TGTGCCAGCTCACCCAAGGACAGGTTTTTTCATGTCTCCTACAATGAGCAGTTCTTC
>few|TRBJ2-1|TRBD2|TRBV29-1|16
CSVPSTSGGYYNEQFF
TGCAGCGTACCCTCCACTAGCGGGGGGTACTACAATGAGCAGTTCTTC
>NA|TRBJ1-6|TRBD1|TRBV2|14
CASSETGDNSPLHF
TGTGCCAGCAGTGAAACAGGGGATAATTCACCCCTCCACTTT
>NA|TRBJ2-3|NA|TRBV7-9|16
CASSSRDWDLVDTQYF
TGTGCCAGCAGCTCCCGGGACTGGGACTTGGTAGATACGCAGTATTTT
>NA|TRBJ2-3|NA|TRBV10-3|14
CAISYDRNTDTQYF
TGTGCCATCAGTTACGACAGGAACACAGATACGCAGTATTTT
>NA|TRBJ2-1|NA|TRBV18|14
CASSPRDINNEQFF
TGTGCCAGCTCACCGCGGGACATTAACAATGAGCAGTTCTTC
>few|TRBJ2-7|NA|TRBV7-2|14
CASSLDYSGYEQYF
TGTGCCAGCAGCTTAGACTACAGCGGCTACGAGCAGTACTTC
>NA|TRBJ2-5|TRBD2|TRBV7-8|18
CASSLGSRLAGRGETQYF
TGTGCCAGCAGCTTAGGTTCCAGACTAGCGGGGAGAGGAGAGACCCAGTACTTC
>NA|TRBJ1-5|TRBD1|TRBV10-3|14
CAISKQGGDQPQHF
TGTGCCATCAGTAAACAGGGGGGAGATCAGCCCCAGCATTTT
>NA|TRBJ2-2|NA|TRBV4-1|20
CASSQDAISGRLRGGGELFF
TGCGCCAGCAGCCAAGATGCTATCTCGGGAAGATTACGGGGTGGCGGGGAGCTGTTTTTT
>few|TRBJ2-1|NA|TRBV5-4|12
CASRTAYNEQFF
TGTGCCTCCCGGACGGCGTACAATGAGCAGTTCTTC
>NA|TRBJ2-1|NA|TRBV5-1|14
CASSLDGPYNEQFF
TGCGCCAGCAGCTTGGACGGGCCCTACAATGAGCAGTTCTTC
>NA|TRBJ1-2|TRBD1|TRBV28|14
CASSLPGQGHGYTF
TGTGCCAGCAGTTTACCAGGACAGGGCCATGGCTACACCTTC
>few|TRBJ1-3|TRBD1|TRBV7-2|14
CASSQYRGGNTIYF
TGTGCCAGCAGCCAATACAGGGGAGGAAACACCATATATTTT
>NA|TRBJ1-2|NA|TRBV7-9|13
CASSSDGGHGYTF
TGTGCCAGCAGCTCTGACGGGGGGCATGGCTACACCTTC
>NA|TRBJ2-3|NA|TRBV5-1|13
CASTSDESDTQYF
TGCGCCAGCACCTCCGATGAGTCAGATACGCAGTATTTT
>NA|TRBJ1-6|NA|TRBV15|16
CATSRDRTGPNSPLHF
TGTGCCACCAGCAGAGATAGGACGGGGCCGAATTCACCCCTCCACTTT
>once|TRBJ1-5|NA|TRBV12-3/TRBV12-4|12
CASSEYNQPQHF
TGTGCCAGCAGTGAATACAATCAGCCCCAGCATTTT
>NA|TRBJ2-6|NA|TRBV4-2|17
CASTRDFTTSGANVLTF
TGTGCCAGCACCCGGGACTTCACAACCTCTGGGGCCAACGTCCTGACTTTC
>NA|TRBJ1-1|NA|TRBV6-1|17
CASSEVLGGRSDTEAFF
TGTGCCAGCAGTGAAGTACTGGGGGGCAGGAGCGACACTGAAGCTTTCTTT
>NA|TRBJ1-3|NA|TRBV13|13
CASRQGSGNTIYF
TGTGCCAGCAGGCAGGGTTCTGGAAACACCATATATTTT
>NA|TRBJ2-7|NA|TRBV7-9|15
CASSLAVQGTYEQYF
TGTGCCAGCAGCTTAGCGGTACAGGGCACCTACGAGCAGTACTTC
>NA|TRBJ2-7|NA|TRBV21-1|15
CASSRPPDNSYEQYF
TGTGCCAGCAGCCGACCCCCGGACAACTCCTACGAGCAGTACTTC
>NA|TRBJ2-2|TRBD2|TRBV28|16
CASSPVPGGNTGELFF
TGTGCCAGCAGTCCCGTCCCGGGGGGAAACACCGGGGAGCTGTTTTTT
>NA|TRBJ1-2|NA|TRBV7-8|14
CASSQSRGMDGYTF
TGTGCCAGCAGCCAGAGTAGGGGGATGGATGGCTACACCTTC
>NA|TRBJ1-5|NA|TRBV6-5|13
CASRLEGGQPQHF
TGTGCCAGCAGGTTGGAGGGGGGACAGCCCCAGCATTTT